This T cell receptor (beta chain) was identified during a study of T cells after posttransplantation cyclophosphamide (dated by TCRdb to between 2015 and 2016). For context, the study as a whole: Using TRB sequencing, the study followed how the T cell repertoire reconstituted after myeloablative bone marrow transplantation in which posttransplantation cyclophosphamide served as GVHD prophylaxis. Public TRB sequences were compared against a database of over 3,500 sequences linked to responses to pathogens, tumor antigens, self-antigens and alloantigens. Antigen receptor sequencing was done on samples from some 34 PTCy-treated patients and from about 17 related bone marrow donors of those patients. Blood from all 35 or so PTCy patients who had 1-year posttransplant specimens underwent TRB sequencing. Up to 3 additional blood samples from 2 to 5.2 years after transplant were also TRB-sequenced in 3 patients, as was pretransplant blood from several patients. Because TRA and TRB clonality correlated tightly in 9 samples, the subsequent TCR analyses were limited to TRB only.

The PTCy-treated patients were enrolled in a prospective multi-institutional clinical trial. Peripheral blood and bone marrow mononuclear cells were isolated by Ficoll-Hypaque density centrifugation and cryopreserved. The cysteine opens and the phenylalanine closes a CDR3 of 13 amino acids. Just CDR3 DNA is preserved here, 39 bases in frame from base 1. Looking up the germline V gene (reference sequence) yields CDR1 SGHNT and CDR2 YYREEE. Cut back by 4 bases and 0 bases, the V and J ends lie 7 bases apart. Paper-wide results and their limitations: At 1-2 months, donor-recipient similarity was low but rose over the first year, and the later blood repertoires were often dominated by donor CD8+ memory clones. The TRB repertoires of T cells infiltrating skin or the GI tract showed only limited overlap with the TRB repertoires found in blood. Across the roughly 48 patients, TRB clonality was highly associated with recipient CMV seropositivity and CMV reactivation, and diversity with PTCy was similar to that in the CNI/methotrexate controls.

Genomic DNA was used for TRB sequencing, which was performed with the immunoSEQ assay at survey resolution or with the hsTCRB kit. As for how the authors treated the data: The immunoSEQ software handled the initial read processing, while the LymphoSeq R package was used for the repertoire analyses. Clonality was computed as 1 minus normalized Shannon entropy; Gini coefficient was also calculated for each TRB dataset. To infer phenotypes in unsorted samples, TRB sequences from sorted subsets of the recipient or donor were mapped onto unsorted samples from the same recipient. The table was pulled from immuneACCESS by TCRdb, which kept in-frame rearrangements only. Such tables lose some clones; where checked, under half of the loss comes from unresolved V genes, and the rest has no known cause. D and trimming come from the DNA, and the V and J calls and clone size come from that table. The sample table contains tens of thousands of clones; only one count was recorded for roughly 84% of them. The ten top clones hold about 3% of the sample.

On this clone itself: Its target antigen remains unknown. No base quality information exists; no much larger clone differs at one position.

The TCR comes from a man in his thirties or forties with a blood cancer, CMV-positive, and with a related stem cell donor. The chain links TRBV5-4 with TRBJ1-1; the D gene assignment is ambiguous. Sequencing used PBMCs. The CDR3 corresponds to CASSQSVNTEAFF. The nucleotide sequence reads TGTGCCAGCAGCCAATCAGTGAACACTGAAGCTTTCTTT.